This T cell receptor (beta chain) was profiled in a study of memory CD4+ T cells and cytomegalovirus serostatus. The V end lost 4 bases, the J end lost 5 bases, and 10 bases lay between the germline ends. The CDR3 is 13 residues long. CDR1 and CDR2 from the germline V gene are KGHSH and LQKENI. The assay was immunoSEQ multiplex PCR, and TCRdb's table has in-frame clones only and misses some. The table shows nearly 60,000 clones, with about three quarters occurring only once. Single viable CD3+CD4+CD8-CD45RO+ cells were sorted as the memory CD4+ T cells. The sequence derives from an adult in good health and CMV-seronegative. The chain has TRBV18 and TRBJ2-3, with D perhaps matching TRBD2 (6 bases). Sequencing used memory CD4+ T cells from blood. The CDR3 protein is CASSRREEDTQYF. The CDR3 bases are TGTGCCAGCTCACGGCGGGAAGAAGATACGCAGTATTTT.